This is a list of T cell receptor beta chains from one sample in a study of response to subunit inactivated influenza vaccine. MiXCR, run by TCRdb on the RT-PCR reads, gives a single entry per CDR3 protein. The sample yields about 830,000 distinct CDR3 sequences, 18% seen once. The source was PBMCs from blood, collected about 5 days after vaccination. These receptor sequences come from a middle-aged man who received an inactivated influenza vaccine. CDR3s include the opening cysteine and the closing phenylalanine or tryptophan. A D gene is named only where the DNA matches it firmly. Size values are once, few and many counts, or a class for expanded clones, and some rows have none.

TRBJ2-2	-	TRBV25-1	many	TGTGCCAGCAGTGTTCCAGGGTCCACCGGGGAGCTGTTTTTT	CASSVPGSTGELFF
TRBJ2-7	TRBD2	TRBV7-9	-	TGTGCCAGCACCCAGGGCGGGGGTGGCTACGAGCAGTACTTC	CASTQGGGGYEQYF
TRBJ2-1	TRBD2	TRBV12-3/TRBV12-4	-	TGTGCCAGCACCGTCGATCGGCTAGCGGGAGGTTCGGATGAGCAGTTCTTC	CASTVDRLAGGSDEQFF
TRBJ2-7	TRBD1	TRBV20-1	many	TGCAGTGCCCGTCTCCGGACAGGGATCTACGAGCAGTACTTC	CSARLRTGIYEQYF
TRBJ2-1	-	TRBV29-1	many	TGCAGCGTTGAAGATCAGGCGTCCTACAATGAGCAGTTCTTC	CSVEDQASYNEQFF
TRBJ2-5	-	TRBV7-6	once	TGTGCCAGCAGCTTAGAGGCCGGTGGGCTAGAGACCCAGTACTTC	CASSLEAGGLETQYF
TRBJ2-5	TRBD1	TRBV6-1	many	TGTGCCAGCAGGAGGACAGGCCCTCAAGCGACCCAGTACTTC	CASRRTGPQATQYF
TRBJ2-1	-	TRBV5-5	many	TGTGCCAGCAGCGATGGTAGGTCCTACAATGAGCAGTTCTTC	CASSDGRSYNEQFF
TRBJ2-5	TRBD1	TRBV19	-	TGTGCCTCCGGCAGGGGGTCGGTAGAGACCCAGTACTTC	CASGRGSVETQYF
TRBJ2-5	-	TRBV2	few	TGTGCCAGCAGTGACTCGGGACCACGGGAGACCCAGTACTTC	CASSDSGPRETQYF
TRBJ2-1	-	TRBV20-1	few	TGCAGTGCTAGAGATTTCAGGGGTAGCGATGAGCAGTTCTTC	CSARDFRGSDEQFF
TRBJ1-1	-	TRBV20-1	-	TGCAGTGCTACCCGGGACACCACTGAAGCTTTCTTT	CSATRDTTEAFF
TRBJ2-5	TRBD1	TRBV20-1	few	TGCAGTGCTAGAACACAGGGGGCCAAAGAGACCCAGTACTTC	CSARTQGAKETQYF
TRBJ2-5	-	TRBV2	few	TGTGCCAGCAGTGAAAGTAAGACCCAGTACTTC	CASSESKTQYF
TRBJ1-6	-	TRBV6-5	few	TGTGCCAGCAGTTACGGCAGTGGCTTAGATTCACCCCTCCACTTT	CASSYGSGLDSPLHF
TRBJ2-2	-	TRBV4-2	many	TGTGCCAGCAGCTCCCGGCGTGGCACCGGGGAGCTGTTTTTT	CASSSRRGTGELFF
TRBJ2-5	-	TRBV7-2	-	TGTGCCAGCAGCTCATACCGGACGGGGCAAGAGACCCAGTACTTC	CASSSYRTGQETQYF
TRBJ1-4	-	TRBV28	few	TGTGCCAGCAGTACCCGGGGGGGGCGAGTTAATGAAAAACTGTTTTTT	CASSTRGGRVNEKLFF
TRBJ2-7	TRBD1	TRBV18	few	TGTGCCAGCAGTCCCGGGACAGTTAGCTCCTACGAGCAGTACTTC	CASSPGTVSSYEQYF
TRBJ2-2	-	TRBV4-3	-	-	CASSQDSGQAVAGELFF
TRBJ2-6	-	TRBV5-1	many	TGCGCCAGCATGTTCCAGGGGAGCTCTGGGGCCAACGTCCTGACTTTC	CASMFQGSSGANVLTF
TRBJ2-1	TRBD2	TRBV7-3	-	TGTGCCAGCAGTCTTACCGGGACTAGCGAATACAATGAGCAGTTCTTC	CASSLTGTSEYNEQFF
TRBJ2-6	-	TRBV6-1	few	TGTGCCAGCAAGGGGCAGGGCTCTGGGGCCAACGTCCTGACTTTC	CASKGQGSGANVLTF
TRBJ2-7	TRBD2	TRBV7-9	-	TGTGCCAGCAGCATACGGGGGGGACTGGGCGAGCAGTACTTC	CASSIRGGLGEQYF
TRBJ1-1	-	TRBV11-1	few	TGTGCCAGCAGCTGGTCGAGAAGCACTGAAGCTTTCTTT	CASSWSRSTEAFF
TRBJ1-2	TRBD1	TRBV29-1	few	TGCAGCGTTCCAGTGGGACAGGGGGCGATTACTAACTATGGCTACACCTTC	CSVPVGQGAITNYGYTF
TRBJ2-3	TRBD1	TRBV4-2	few	TGTGCCAGCAGCCCGGGACAGGGGATGACAGATACGCAGTATTTT	CASSPGQGMTDTQYF
TRBJ2-7	-	TRBV18	few	TGTGCCAGCTCACCGAGGTCCACCGGCGAGCAGTACTTC	CASSPRSTGEQYF
TRBJ2-1	-	TRBV5-1	-	TGCGCCAGCAGCTTGTGGCAGATGAGCTCCTACAATGAGCAGTTCTTC	CASSLWQMSSYNEQFF
TRBJ1-1	-	TRBV18	-	TGTGCCAGCTCACCCATGGCAGAGAACACTGAAGCTTTCTTT	CASSPMAENTEAFF
TRBJ2-7	TRBD1	TRBV29-1	many	TGCAGCGGTGGGACAGTCTACGAGCAGTACTTC	CSGGTVYEQYF
TRBJ2-3	TRBD2	TRBV28	many	TGTGCCAGCAGCCCTACCAGCGGGAGTAGCCCAGATACGCAGTATTTT	CASSPTSGSSPDTQYF
TRBJ2-4	-	TRBV7-2	many	TGTGCCAGCAGCTTACAGGGGTTGTCGAACATTCAGTACTTC	CASSLQGLSNIQYF